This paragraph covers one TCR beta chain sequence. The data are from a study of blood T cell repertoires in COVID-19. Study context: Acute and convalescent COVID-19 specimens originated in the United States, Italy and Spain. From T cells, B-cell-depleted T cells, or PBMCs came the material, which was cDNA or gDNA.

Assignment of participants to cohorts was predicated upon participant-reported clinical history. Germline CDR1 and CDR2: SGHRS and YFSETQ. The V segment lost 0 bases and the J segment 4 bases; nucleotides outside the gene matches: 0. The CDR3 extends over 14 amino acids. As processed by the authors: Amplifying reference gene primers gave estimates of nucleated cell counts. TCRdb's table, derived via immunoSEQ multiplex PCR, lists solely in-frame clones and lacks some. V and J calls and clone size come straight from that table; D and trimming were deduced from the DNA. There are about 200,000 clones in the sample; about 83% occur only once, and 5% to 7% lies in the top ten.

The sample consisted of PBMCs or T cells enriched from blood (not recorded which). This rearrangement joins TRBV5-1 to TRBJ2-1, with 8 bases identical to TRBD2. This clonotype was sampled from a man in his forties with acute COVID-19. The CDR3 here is CASSLGGRYNEQFF. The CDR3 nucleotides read TGCGCCAGCAGCTTGGGCGGGAGGTACAATGAGCAGTTCTTC. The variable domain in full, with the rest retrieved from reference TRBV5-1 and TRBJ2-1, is KAGVTQTPRYLIKTRGQQVTLSCSPISGHRSVSWYQQTPGQGLQFLFEYFSETQRNKGNFPGRFSGRQFSNSRSEMNVSTLELGDSALYLCASSLGGRYNEQFFGPGTRLTVL.